The 22 T cell receptor beta chains listed next were all sequenced from one sample in a study of cytomegalovirus exposure and HLA in healthy donors (dated by TCRdb to about 2017). Libraries were constructed by the immunoSEQ multiplex PCR assay. For the multiplex PCR, a mixture combining 60 forward primers for TCR Vbeta segments and 13 reverse primers for TCR Jbeta segments was used. TCRdb re-hosts the immuneACCESS table, in-frame sequences only. Its copies lack some clones; in the studies checked, an unresolved V gene accounts for under half of them, and the cause for the rest is not known. The table for this sample lists some 150,000 clones; about 80% of them were counted only once. The top ten clones comprise under 6% of the sample. The sequenced sample consisted of PBMCs. The receptors derive from a man aged 30 to 39 in good health and CMV-seronegative.

J is TRBJ2-2 and V is TRBV7-2, with 8 bases fitting TRBD1. CDR3 length: 15 residues. Germline CDR1 SGHTA, CDR2 FQGNSA. The V segment lost 5 bases and the J segment 6 bases; nucleotides outside the gene matches: 8. CDR3 nucleotides: TGTGCCAGCAGCGTAGACAGGGGTAGCGCCGGGGAGCTGTTTTTT. It is translated as CASSVDRGSAGELFF.

The rearrangement uses TRBV7-9 and TRBJ2-3, with a weak D call TRBD2 (6 bases). V gave up 5 bases and J gave up 11 bases, with 17 bases separating them. The CDR3 length is 13 residues. Looked up from germline, CDR1 is SEHNR and CDR2 is FQNEAQ (reference sequence). The CDR3 protein is CASSPDGGSGQYF. The CDR3 region has the DNA TGTGCCAGCAGCCCAGACGGAGGGAGTGGGCAGTATTTT.

J is TRBJ2-2 and V is TRBV4-3; D perhaps matches TRBD2 (7 bases). The CDR3 has 16 residues. Germline CDR1 is LGHNA and CDR2 is YSLEER. With 0 bases removed from V and 8 bases from J, the gap between germline ends came to 16 bases. CDR3 in DNA: TGCGCCAGCAGCCAAGATTTAGTTCGGGGGGCTGGGGAGCTGTTTTTT. Amino acids: CASSQDLVRGAGELFF.

The V and J genes are TRBV7-4 and TRBJ1-1; 8 bases map to TRBD1. CDR3 length equals 17 residues. The junction had 7 bases not matched to a gene; V was cut back by 1 base and J by 0 bases. The germline CDR1 and CDR2 sequences are SGHVT and SQSDAQ. Here the CDR3 DNA reads TGTGCCAGCAGCTTAGTAGGACAGGGTGGGATGAACACTGAAGCTTTCTTT. Translation gives CASSLVGQGGMNTEAFF.

This CDR3 reads CSVDPGGRNGYTF. Here the CDR3 DNA reads TGCAGCGTTGATCCGGGGGGTAGAAATGGCTACACCTTC. The chain is built from TRBV29-1 and TRBJ1-2; tentatively, D is TRBD1 (5 bases). V lost 3 bases to trimming and J lost 6 bases, with 14 bases between them. Germline lookup yields CDR1 SQVTM and CDR2 ANQGSEA. This CDR3 has 13 residues.

This rearrangement joins TRBV30 to TRBJ2-6, with D possibly matching TRBD2 (6 bases). This CDR3 has 17 residues. The germline V and J ends were trimmed by 2 bases and 0 bases, with 14 bases remaining between them. Germline lookup yields CDR1 GTSNPN and CDR2 SVGIG (reference sequence). The DNA of the CDR3 is TGTGCCTGGAGTTACGGGGGTTCCCGCTCTGGGGCCAACGTCCTGACTTTC. Amino acids: CAWSYGGSRSGANVLTF.

V and J are TRBV9 and TRBJ2-2; the D gene is possibly TRBD1 (5 bases). The germline gives CDR1 SGDLS, CDR2 YYNGEE. Trimming stripped 3 bases from V and 3 bases from J, with 9 bases between. This CDR3 has 14 residues. CDR3 sequence: CASSGGHYTGELFF. The CDR3 DNA sequence: TGTGCCAGCAGCGGCGGACACTACACCGGGGAGCTGTTTTTT.

CDR3 nucleotides: TGCGCCAGCAGCGGGACTCAATACGAGCAGTACTTC. This encodes CASSGTQYEQYF. This sequence joins TRBV5-1 and TRBJ2-7, with D perhaps matching TRBD2 (6 bases). Germline V gene sequence: CDR1 SGHRS, CDR2 YFSETQ. V dropped 4 bases and J dropped 4 bases, with 9 bases sitting between them. The CDR3 is 12 amino acids.

The chain joins TRBV6-5 to TRBJ1-4, with 9 bases fitting TRBD1. Per germline, CDR1 MNHEY and CDR2 SVGAGI. V lost 8 bases and J lost 8; bases outside the gene matches: 3. This CDR3 region has 12 residues. The CDR3 sequence is CASGTGGEKLFF. Here the CDR3 DNA reads TGTGCCAGCGGAACAGGGGGCGAAAAACTGTTTTTT.

The chain is built from TRBV7-8 and TRBJ1-6; possible D gene TRBD1, 6 bases. With 4 bases removed from V and 7 bases from J, the gap between germline ends came to 11 bases. The CDR3 runs 14 residues. Germline values: CDR1 SGHVS, CDR2 FQNEAQ. The CDR3 region has the DNA TGTGCCAGCAGCTCCCGAAGGGGGAATTCACCCCTCCACTTT. Protein product: CASSSRRGNSPLHF.

The chain joins TRBV7-9 to TRBJ2-7; D may be TRBD1 (6 bases). CDR1 and CDR2 from the germline V gene are SEHNR and FQNEAQ (reference sequence). Trimming took 4 bases from V and 2 from J, leaving 12 bases between them. This CDR3 is 14 amino acids long. The CDR3 loop is CASSYQQGAYEQYF. The CDR3, as DNA: TGTGCCAGCAGCTACCAACAGGGAGCCTACGAGCAGTACTTC.

This clone showed up just a few times. The rearrangement links TRBV9 to TRBJ2-3; 9 nucleotides agree with TRBD2. The V gene's germline CDR1 is SGDLS and CDR2 YYNGEE. Losses at the gene ends were 0 bases for V and 3 bases for J; bases not matched to a gene: 2. The CDR3 runs to 15 residues. CDR3 sequence reads: CASSVGLAGTDTQYF. CDR3 in DNA: TGTGCCAGCAGCGTAGGGCTAGCGGGGACAGATACGCAGTATTTT. Variable domain in full (rest from reference TRBV9 and TRBJ2-3): DSGVTQTPKHLITATGQRVTLRCSPRSGDLSVYWYQQSLDQGLQFLIQYYNGEERAKGNILERFSAQQFPDLHSELNLSSLELGDSALYFCASSVGLAGTDTQYFGPGTRLTVL.

This chain connects TRBV6-5 to TRBJ1-3; D is unresolved. The CDR3 covers 15 residues. Germline CDR1 is MNHEY and CDR2 is SVGAGI. The V end was cut by 6 bases, the J end by 2 bases, with 14 bases between. Written as DNA, the CDR3 is TGTGCCAGCAGCAATGGGAGGTCTACTGGAAACACCATATATTTT. The encoded protein is CASSNGRSTGNTIYF.

This chain connects TRBV18 to TRBJ1-6; 8 positions agree with TRBD1. Unmatched junction bases numbered 7, after V lost 4 bases and J lost 8 bases. The CDR3 extends over 15 amino acids. The V gene's germline CDR1 is KGHSH and CDR2 LQKENI. CDR3 nucleotides: TGTGCCAGCTCACTTCATGGGACAGGAGATTCACCCCTCCACTTT. Its protein product is CASSLHGTGDSPLHF.

The V gene is TRBV27, the J gene TRBJ1-6, with TRBD1 matching over 7 bases. Germline V lookup: CDR1 MNHEY, CDR2 SMNVEV (reference sequence). The CDR3 is 16 residues long. Trimming removed 2 bases from V and 9 bases from J; junction bases left unmatched: 10. CDR3 coding DNA: TGTGCCAGCAGTTTACCTCCGGGCAGGGGGAGTTCACCCCTCCACTTT. Residues: CASSLPPGRGSSPLHF.

This rearrangement joins TRBV9 to TRBJ2-3; D perhaps matches TRBD1 (6 bases). Deletions cut 5 bases from V and 1 base from J, with 17 bases between. The CDR3 spans 16 residues. In germline, CDR1 is SGDLS, CDR2 YYNGEE. The DNA for the CDR3 is TGTGCCAGCAGTGAACGAACAGGGTTGGGCACAGATACGCAGTATTTT. Translating it yields CASSERTGLGTDTQYF.

The genes are TRBV9 and TRBJ2-3; 12 bases align to TRBD2. In germline, CDR1 is SGDLS, CDR2 YYNGEE. Trimming cost V 0 bases and J 4 bases; bases outside gene matches: 6. The CDR3 spans 17 residues. CDR3: CASSVDPSGRVSDTQYF. The CDR3 bases are TGTGCCAGCAGCGTAGATCCTAGCGGGAGGGTCTCAGATACGCAGTATTTT.

The chain combines TRBV29-1 with TRBJ2-5; a weak D match, TRBD1 (5 bases). This CDR3 contains 14 residues. Germline-derived CDR1 and CDR2 are SQVTM and ANQGSEA. V was pared by 2 bases and J by 1 base, with 11 bases between. Here the CDR3 DNA reads TGCAGCGTTGAAAGGACACGTGCCCAAGAGACCCAGTACTTC. This gives the protein CSVERTRAQETQYF.

The chain joins TRBV25-1 to TRBJ1-4; tentatively, D is TRBD1 (5 bases). V was clipped by 8 bases and J by 7 bases, with 17 bases between them. There are 14 residues in the CDR3. Germline V CDR1 and CDR2: MGHDK, SYGVNS. The CDR3, as DNA: TGTGCCAGCGCATCCAGAGGAGGGGCTGAAAAACTGTTTTTT. Protein: CASASRGGAEKLFF.

The genes are TRBV4-3 and TRBJ1-1; 7 bases match TRBD1. The V segment lost 5 bases and the J segment 8 bases; nucleotides outside the gene matches: 14. CDR1 is LGHNA and CDR2 is YSLEER in the germline V gene. The CDR3 has 15 amino acids. CDR3 sequence (DNA): TGCGCCAGCAGCGTCCGGGACAGCTTGTTTCGGGAAGCTTTCTTT. Its protein is CASSVRDSLFREAFF.

This chain links TRBV6-1 with TRBJ2-3, with TRBD2 matching over 9 bases. The CDR3 totals 14 residues. V gave up 7 bases and J gave up 1 base; unmatched junction bases: 3. Germline V gives CDR1 MNHNS, CDR2 SASEGT. This chain's CDR3 is CASTTSGRTDTQYF. In DNA form, the CDR3 reads TGTGCCAGCACGACTAGCGGACGCACAGATACGCAGTATTTT.

This clone was found a few times. This sequence joins TRBV6-1 and TRBJ1-6, with no clear D. Germline V gene lookup returns CDR1 MNHNS and CDR2 SASEGT. The V end lost 4 bases, the J end lost 8 bases, and 12 bases lay between the germline ends. This CDR3 spans 14 amino acids. The DNA for the CDR3 is TGTGCCAGCAGTGGGAGGGAAGGAGATTCACCCCTCCACTTT. Encoded protein: CASSGREGDSPLHF.